This entry lists 20 T cell receptor beta chains sequenced from one sample in a study of shared T cell receptors in the human thymus (dated by TCRdb to 2020 to 2022). The library was produced with the immunoSEQ multiplex PCR assay. The immuneACCESS repertoire file appears here via TCRdb, limited to in-frame rearrangements. These files lack a portion of the clones; in checked studies, under half of the deficit traces to unresolved V genes, and the cause of the others is not known. This sample has some 700,000 clones in its table, and approximately 83% of those were observed once. About 0.011% of the sample rests with the top ten. These records were also assigned to another study, of human thymus T cells.

Material: thymocytes. The receptors shown here come from a girl under three years old with a congenital heart defect. Donor details come from another sample of the same person, matched by shared clones.

This clone was recorded a few times. The chain is built from TRBV19 and TRBJ1-6; TRBD1 might be the D (6 bases). V shed 5 bases and J shed 10 bases, with 9 bases lying between them. CDR3 size: 12 residues. Germline loops: CDR1 LNHDA, CDR2 SQIVND (reference sequence). CDR3 nucleotide sequence: TGTGCCAGTAGTCCCGGACAGTCACCCCTCCACTTT. It translates to CASSPGQSPLHF.

This chain uses TRBV6-1 with TRBJ1-5; 7 bases align to TRBD1. Germline lookup yields CDR1 MNHNS and CDR2 SASEGT. V gave up 1 base and J gave up 3 bases; unmatched junction bases: 15. CDR3 size: 19 residues. This CDR3 is CASSEEVGDSPRDNQPQHF. The CDR3 DNA reads TGTGCCAGCAGTGAAGAGGTAGGGGACAGCCCTCGGGACAATCAGCCCCAGCATTTT.

The count of this clone is one. The chain employs TRBV6-4 and TRBJ2-7; the match to TRBD1 covers 11 bases. Germline trimming cut 6 bases from V and 2 bases from J; bases unmatched to any gene: 9. Germline V lookup: CDR1 MRHNA, CDR2 SNTAGT. This CDR3 has 16 residues. The DNA of the CDR3 is TGTGCCAGCAGCCCTGTGCCGGGACAGGGGGCCTACGAGCAGTACTTC. This codes for CASSPVPGQGAYEQYF.

The rearrangement joins TRBV5-4 to TRBJ2-2; possible D gene TRBD2, 7 bases. Per germline, CDR1 SGHNT and CDR2 YYREEE (reference sequence). The CDR3 loop spans 17 amino acids. V shed 3 bases and J shed 6 bases, with 21 bases lying between them. The CDR3 sequence is CASSSRRGGGVAGELFF. CDR3 nucleotides: TGTGCCAGCAGCTCCAGGAGGGGAGGGGGGGTTGCCGGGGAGCTGTTTTTT.

The chain couples TRBV15 to TRBJ1-1, with D hard to call. The CDR3 runs 15 residues. Trimming removed 5 bases from V and 0 bases from J, with 13 bases in between. Per germline, CDR1 LNHNV and CDR2 YYDKDF (reference sequence). The CDR3 nucleotides are TGTGCCACCAGCGATACTGCTGGTTTGAACACTGAAGCTTTCTTT. Its protein is CATSDTAGLNTEAFF.

The chain has TRBV5-8 and TRBJ1-5; tentatively, D is TRBD1 (5 bases). Per the germline V gene, CDR1 is SGHTS and CDR2 is YDEGEE. Trimming cost V 5 bases and J 7 bases, with 22 bases left between them. This CDR3 comprises 16 residues. CDR3 residues: CASRGLTGGLGQPQHF. In DNA, the CDR3 is TGTGCCAGCAGAGGCTTAACTGGGGGACTTGGGCAGCCCCAGCATTTT.

The rearrangement joins TRBV7-9 to TRBJ1-1; the match to TRBD1 covers 9 bases. CDR3 length: 15 residues. The germline CDR1 and CDR2 sequences are SEHNR and FQNEAQ (reference sequence). V trimming: 5 bases; J trimming: 5 bases; junction bases outside the gene matches: 9. The CDR3 DNA reads TGTGCCAGCAGCCCTCGGGACAGGGATAGGACTGAAGCTTTCTTT. It encodes CASSPRDRDRTEAFF.

The gene calls are TRBV5-6 and TRBJ2-3; weak D call: TRBD2 (5 bases). The CDR3 is made up of 14 amino acids. Germline CDR1 and CDR2: SGHDT and YYEEEE. Between the trimmed V and J ends, which lost 2 bases and 4 bases, there was a span of 11 bases. This chain's CDR3 is CASSFRLAPDTQYF. As DNA, the CDR3 is TGTGCCAGCAGCTTTAGGCTAGCTCCAGATACGCAGTATTTT.

This chain connects TRBV18 to TRBJ2-4; a possible D gene is TRBD2 (5 bases). V dropped 3 bases and J dropped 1 base, with 10 bases sitting between them. The CDR3 loop spans 15 amino acids. From germline, CDR1 is KGHSH and CDR2 LQKENI. The CDR3 reads CASSPPGNAKNIQYF. In DNA, the CDR3 is TGTGCCAGCTCACCCCCGGGGAACGCCAAAAACATTCAGTACTTC.

V is TRBV5-1 and J is TRBJ2-7; tentatively, D is TRBD1 (6 bases). The CDR3 contains 14 residues. V was clipped by 0 bases and J by 3 bases, with 10 bases between them. Germline V lookup: CDR1 SGHRS, CDR2 YFSETQ. The CDR3 sequence is CASSLGGQSYEQYF. DNA for the CDR3: TGCGCCAGCAGCTTGGGAGGACAGAGCTACGAGCAGTACTTC.

V is TRBV11-2 and J is TRBJ2-5, with a tentative D call TRBD2 (5 bases). CDR1 SGHAT and CDR2 FQNNGV come from the germline V gene. This CDR3 is built from 14 residues. V was pared by 3 bases and J by 5 bases, with 13 bases between. The CDR3 nucleotides read TGTGCCAGCAGCTTGACTCGTACGGGGGAGACCCAGTACTTC. It translates to CASSLTRTGETQYF.

The chain combines TRBV5-6 with TRBJ1-2, with 7 bases matching TRBD1. This CDR3 spans 19 amino acids. Per the germline V gene, CDR1 is SGHDT and CDR2 is YYEEEE. J was trimmed by 0 bases and V by 4 bases; bases with no gene match: 18. This chain's CDR3 is CASSALRDSDNTSNYGYTF. The CDR3 DNA reads as TGTGCCAGCAGCGCATTAAGGGACAGCGATAACACCTCTAACTATGGCTACACCTTC.

This chain joins TRBV12-5 and TRBJ2-1; D is possibly TRBD1 (6 bases). The CDR3 spans 19 residues. CDR1 is LGHNT and CDR2 is FRNRAP in the germline V gene. Trimming removed 0 bases at V and 12 bases at J, with 30 bases between. The CDR3 region is CASGLVKSESRDTILWQFF. CDR3 coding DNA: TGTGCTAGTGGTTTGGTAAAGTCAGAAAGCCGGGACACTATATTGTGGCAGTTCTTC.

The chain uses TRBV4-3 and TRBJ2-2, with D perhaps TRBD1 (5 bases). Germline V gene data show CDR1 as LGHNA and CDR2 as YSLEER. Trimming left V 5 bases short and J 1 base short, with 14 bases between. CDR3 size: 16 residues. CDR3 coding DNA: TGCGCCAGCAGCGTTGGCAGGGCAAGGAACACCGGGGAGCTGTTTTTT. This sequence encodes CASSVGRARNTGELFF.

The chain recombines TRBV6-6 with TRBJ1-4, with D unresolved. The CDR3 consists of 15 residues. CDR1 is MNHNY and CDR2 is SVGAGI in the germline V gene (reference sequence). V was trimmed by 5 bases and J by 0 bases, leaving 10 bases between them. The CDR3 reads CASSGQATTNEKLFF. The CDR3, as DNA: TGTGCCAGCAGTGGGCAGGCAACAACTAATGAAAAACTGTTTTTT.

V usage is TRBV6-5 and J usage is TRBJ2-1, with 11 bases lining up with TRBD2. The CDR3 loop spans 14 amino acids. Trimming at V came to 5 bases and at J to 6 bases, leaving 3 bases not matched to a gene. Germline loops: CDR1 MNHEY, CDR2 SVGAGI. CDR3 loop: CASSEGLAGNEQFF. In DNA, the CDR3 is TGTGCCAGCAGTGAAGGACTAGCGGGCAATGAGCAGTTCTTC.

The V call is TRBV7-2, the J call TRBJ1-1; TRBD1 matches 7 bases. The germline V gene has CDR1 SGHTA and CDR2 FQGNSA. Trimming removed 1 base from V and 6 bases from J; junction bases left unmatched: 8. The CDR3 spans 15 residues. This CDR3 reads CASSLGTGSGSEAFF. CDR3 nucleotide sequence: TGTGCCAGCAGCTTAGGGACAGGATCGGGGTCTGAAGCTTTCTTT.

CDR3 sequence reads: CASSLQLATDTQYF. CDR3 nucleotides: TGTGCCAGCAGCTTACAGCTAGCGACAGATACGCAGTATTTT. The gene calls are TRBV7-9 and TRBJ2-3, with TRBD2 as a possible D gene (6 bases). The CDR3 runs 14 residues. Looked up from germline, CDR1 is SEHNR and CDR2 is FQNEAQ (reference sequence). The V and J ends lost 2 bases and 3 bases respectively, with 9 bases between them.

V and J are TRBV2 and TRBJ2-1; 7 nucleotides align to TRBD1. The CDR3 extends over 21 amino acids. J lost 7 bases, V lost 6 bases, and 30 bases had no gene match. Germline-derived CDR1 and CDR2 are SNHLY and FYNNEI. Here the CDR3 reads CASRAIRDRSPISPQENEQFF. The CDR3 DNA follows: TGTGCCAGCAGAGCGATCCGGGACAGATCTCCCATATCCCCCCAGGAAAATGAGCAGTTCTTC.

The chain is built from TRBV18 and TRBJ2-5, with D uncertain. V dropped 0 bases and J dropped 4 bases, with 12 bases sitting between them. Germline CDR1 reads KGHSH; CDR2 reads LQKENI. The CDR3 length is 15 residues. The CDR3, as DNA: TGTGCCAGCTCACCACCGTCCAGGCCCGTAGAGACCCAGTACTTC. As protein: CASSPPSRPVETQYF.